A single sample is the source of the 19 T cell receptor beta chains below, sequenced in a study of shared clonotypes between healthy human individuals. Produced via immunoSEQ multiplex PCR; TCRdb's table is partial and in-frame only. The data hold approximately 1,000,000 clones, with around three quarters observed a single time. The sample consisted of memory CD4+ T cells from PBMCs. Subset indicated: CD45RA-negative fraction. The receptors were gathered from a man younger than 30 in good health. Some clones in this sample may be carry-over from other donors' samples.

This clone was detected only once. This sequence joins TRBV5-6 and TRBJ2-7, with D maybe TRBD1 (5 bases). Trimming removed 7 bases from V and 2 bases from J, with 16 bases in between. The germline gives CDR1 SGHDT, CDR2 YYEEEE. The CDR3 runs to 14 residues. CDR3 residues: CASVENRNTYEQYF. CDR3 DNA: TGTGCCAGCGTAGAAAACAGGAATACCTACGAGCAGTACTTC.

As concerns this clone: In the same sample, other DNA sequences code for this CDR3. The J gene is TRBJ2-7, the V gene TRBV9; 8 bases line up with TRBD2. Germline V gene sequence: CDR1 SGDLS, CDR2 YYNGEE. The CDR3 runs to 15 residues. The J segment lost 2 bases and the V segment lost 0 bases, leaving 4 bases of the junction unmatched. CDR3 protein: CASSVATSGPYEQYF. Written as DNA, the CDR3 is TGTGCCAGCAGCGTAGCTACTAGCGGTCCCTACGAGCAGTACTTC.

The chain has TRBV4-2 and TRBJ1-4; perhaps TRBD1 as D (5 bases). Germline CDR1 LGHNA, CDR2 YNFKEQ. The V end lost 5 bases, the J end lost 4 bases, and 14 bases lay between the germline ends. The CDR3 is made up of 15 amino acids. The CDR3 loop reads CASSYNRPRNEKLFF. CDR3 coding DNA: TGTGCCAGCAGCTATAACAGGCCACGTAATGAAAAACTGTTTTTT.

The gene calls are TRBV28 and TRBJ2-7; maybe TRBD2 (6 bases). V shed 5 bases and J shed 0 bases, with 8 bases lying between them. In germline, CDR1 is MDHEN, CDR2 SYDVKM. This CDR3 has 13 amino acids. The CDR3 loop reads CASSARDSYEQYF. The CDR3 DNA is TGTGCCAGCAGTGCGCGGGACTCCTACGAGCAGTACTTC.

This clone was seen only a few times. The chain combines TRBV10-1 with TRBJ1-1; D call uncertain. The V gene lost 3 bases and the J gene lost 6 bases, with 8 bases spanning the gap. Germline lookup yields CDR1 WNHNN and CDR2 SYGVQD (reference sequence). The CDR3 contains 12 residues. This CDR3 is CASSEFGAEAFF. In DNA form, the CDR3 reads TGCGCCAGCAGTGAATTTGGGGCTGAAGCTTTCTTT.

This clone was recorded at least ten times. The rearrangement joins TRBV12-2 to TRBJ2-1; TRBD1 is the table's D call, not checked against the DNA. TRBV12-2 constitutes a pseudogene. The CDR3 runs to 19 residues. The CDR3 loop reads CASRLRCNTGTGWYNEQFF. CDR3 in DNA: TGTGCAAGTCGCTTACGATGTAATACCGGGACAGGGTGGTACAATGAGCAGTTCTTC.

The chain recombines TRBV9 with TRBJ1-4, with unresolved D. The CDR3 spans 13 residues. Germline values: CDR1 SGDLS, CDR2 YYNGEE. Trimming took off 2 bases at V and 8 bases at J, with 10 bases between the two ends. The CDR3: CASSVGGSEKLFF. CDR3 sequence (DNA): TGTGCCAGCAGCGTCGGCGGCTCGGAAAAACTGTTTTTT.

V and J are TRBV5-4 and TRBJ2-4, with D possibly matching TRBD2 (6 bases). Germline CDR1 SGHNT, CDR2 YYREEE (reference sequence). The CDR3 length is 17 residues. V was cut by 4 bases and J by 4 bases, with 21 bases left in between. DNA for the CDR3: TGTGCCAGCAGCGCGGGCCCCTGGAGCCGGGAGAAAAACATTCAGTACTTC. Translating it yields CASSAGPWSREKNIQYF. Full variable domain (outside the CDR3, taken from reference TRBV5-4 and TRBJ2-4): ETGVTQSPTHLIKTRGQQVTLRCSSQSGHNTVSWYQQALGQGPQFIFQYYREEENGRGNFPPRFSGLQFPNYSSELNVNALELDDSALYLCASSAGPWSREKNIQYFGAGTRLSVL.

This clone has just one count. The chain joins TRBV27 to TRBJ1-5, with D tentatively TRBD1 (5 bases). Germline V gives CDR1 MNHEY, CDR2 SMNVEV (reference sequence). The CDR3 spans 16 residues. V dropped 5 bases and J dropped 2 bases, with 16 bases sitting between them. The CDR3 sequence is CASSRFPGVRNQPQHF. The CDR3 DNA follows: TGTGCCAGCAGTCGGTTCCCGGGGGTTCGCAATCAGCCCCAGCATTTT.

The rearrangement joins TRBV7-6 to TRBJ2-2; maybe TRBD2 (7 bases). CDR3 length: 16 residues. In germline, CDR1 is SGHVS, CDR2 FNYEAQ. V lost 5 bases, J lost 1 base, and 14 bases lay in between. The CDR3 DNA is TGTGCCAGCAGCGTACAGGGAGGGTTGAACACCGGGGAGCTGTTTTTT. Protein sequence: CASSVQGGLNTGELFF.

The chain joins TRBV6-5 to TRBJ2-7; 9 bases are a match to TRBD1. V lost 2 bases, J lost 5 bases, and 7 bases stayed unmatched. Germline-derived CDR1 and CDR2 are MNHEY and SVGAGI. The CDR3 sequence is 15 residues long. The DNA for the CDR3 is TGTGCCAGCAGTTACAGACCGGGACAGGGTCACGAGCAGTACTTC. This codes for CASSYRPGQGHEQYF.

This chain links TRBV7-3 with TRBJ2-3; D gene unclear. The length of the CDR3 is 15 residues. The V gene lost 1 base and the J gene lost 4 bases, with 12 bases spanning the gap. Germline assignment: CDR1 SGHTA and CDR2 FQGTGA. CDR3 protein: CASSLMGLGSDTQYF. In nucleotides, the CDR3 is TGTGCCAGCAGCTTAATGGGTCTGGGTTCAGATACGCAGTATTTT.

The chain has TRBV7-8 and TRBJ2-3, with 10 bases fitting TRBD2. CDR1 SGHVS and CDR2 FQNEAQ come from the germline V gene. The CDR3 is 16 amino acids. Trimming at V came to 1 base and at J to 3 bases, leaving 4 bases not matched to a gene. The CDR3 coding sequence is TGTGCCAGCAGCTTAGAATCGGGACTAGCGACAGATACGCAGTATTTT. Amino acids: CASSLESGLATDTQYF. The full variable domain, in which reference TRBV7-8 and TRBJ2-3 provide the parts outside the CDR3, is GAGVSQSPRYKVAKRGQDVALRCDPISGHVSLFWYQQALGQGPEFLTYFQNEAQLDKSGLPSDRFFAERPEGSVSTLKIQRTQQEDSAVYLCASSLESGLATDTQYFGPGTRLTVL.

The rearrangement joins TRBV5-1 to TRBJ2-3; D unclear. The germline V and J ends were trimmed by 5 bases and 6 bases, with 10 bases remaining between them. From germline, CDR1 is SGHRS and CDR2 YFSETQ. The CDR3 has 12 amino acids. The CDR3: CASRFFADTQYF. CDR3 DNA: TGCGCCAGCAGATTTTTTGCGGATACGCAGTATTTT.

The chain has TRBV5-4 and TRBJ2-3, with TRBD2 identical over 8 bases. The CDR3 covers 14 residues. Looked up from germline, CDR1 is SGHNT and CDR2 is YYREEE (reference sequence). The trim removed 3 bases at V and 5 bases at J, leaving 5 bases unmatched. The CDR3 loop reads CASSYGLAGDTQYF. DNA of the CDR3: TGTGCCAGCAGCTATGGACTAGCCGGAGATACGCAGTATTTT.

The chain has TRBV28 and TRBJ2-1; D is unresolved. Germline CDR1 and CDR2: MDHEN and SYDVKM. V was shortened by 2 bases and J by 7 bases, with 9 bases between the two germline ends. CDR3 length: 13 residues. CDR3 sequence reads: CASSLRVLNEQFF. In DNA, the CDR3 is TGTGCCAGCAGTTTACGGGTGTTAAATGAGCAGTTCTTC.

The V call is TRBV28, the J call TRBJ1-5; possibly TRBD1 for D (5 bases). The CDR3 has 13 amino acids. Germline V CDR1 and CDR2: MDHEN, SYDVKM. V was clipped by 8 bases and J by 1 base, with 9 bases between them. DNA of the CDR3: TGTGCCAGCCTGTGGGGGAGCAATCAGCCCCAGCATTTT. As protein: CASLWGSNQPQHF.

The chain has TRBV25-1 and TRBJ2-2; 7 nucleotides line up with TRBD1. V lost 6 bases, J lost 4 bases, and 11 bases stayed unmatched. Germline assignment: CDR1 MGHDK and CDR2 SYGVNS. The CDR3 sequence is 16 residues long. This chain's CDR3 is CASSPFGTDFTGELFF. Here the CDR3 DNA reads TGTGCCAGCAGCCCTTTTGGGACAGACTTCACCGGGGAGCTGTTTTTT.

The chain uses TRBV18 and TRBJ1-4; D is unresolved. This CDR3 contains 15 residues. Germline V gene lookup returns CDR1 KGHSH and CDR2 LQKENI. Trimming cost V 5 bases and J 3 bases, with 13 bases left between them. CDR3 DNA: TGTGCCAGCTCATCCAACAGAAACCCTAATGAAAAACTGTTTTTT. Protein: CASSSNRNPNEKLFF. Drawing the rest from reference TRBV18 and TRBJ1-4, the complete variable domain is NAGVMQNPRHLVRRRGQEARLRCSPMKGHSHVYWYRQLPEEGLKFMVYLQKENIIDESGMPKERFSAEFPKEGPSILRIQQVVRGDSAAYFCASSSNRNPNEKLFFGSGTQLSVL.